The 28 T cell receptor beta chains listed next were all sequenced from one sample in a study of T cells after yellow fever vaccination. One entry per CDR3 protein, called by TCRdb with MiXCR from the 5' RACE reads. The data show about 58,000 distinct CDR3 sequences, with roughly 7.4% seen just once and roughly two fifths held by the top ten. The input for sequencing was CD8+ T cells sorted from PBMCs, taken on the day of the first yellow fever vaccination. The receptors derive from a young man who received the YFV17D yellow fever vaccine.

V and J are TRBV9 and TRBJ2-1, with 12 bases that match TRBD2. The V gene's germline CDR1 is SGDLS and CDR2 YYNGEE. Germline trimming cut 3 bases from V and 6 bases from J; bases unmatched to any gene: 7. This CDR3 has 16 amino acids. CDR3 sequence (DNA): TGTGCCAGCAGCGGCGCTAGCGGGGGGGCTTTCAATGAGCAGTTCTTC. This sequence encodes CASSGASGGAFNEQFF.

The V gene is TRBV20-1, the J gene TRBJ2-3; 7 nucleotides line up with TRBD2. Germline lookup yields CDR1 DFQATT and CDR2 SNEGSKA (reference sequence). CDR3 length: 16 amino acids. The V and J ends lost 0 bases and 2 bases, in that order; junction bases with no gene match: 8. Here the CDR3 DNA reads TGCAGTGCTAGAGATCCCAGCGGGGCGTTCACAGATACGCAGTATTTT. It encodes CSARDPSGAFTDTQYF.

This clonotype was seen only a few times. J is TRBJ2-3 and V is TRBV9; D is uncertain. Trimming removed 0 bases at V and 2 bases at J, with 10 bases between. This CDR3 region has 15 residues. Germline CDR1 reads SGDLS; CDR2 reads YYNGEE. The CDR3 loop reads CASSVEPTLTDTQYF. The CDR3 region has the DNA TGTGCCAGCAGCGTAGAACCGACCCTCACAGATACGCAGTATTTT.

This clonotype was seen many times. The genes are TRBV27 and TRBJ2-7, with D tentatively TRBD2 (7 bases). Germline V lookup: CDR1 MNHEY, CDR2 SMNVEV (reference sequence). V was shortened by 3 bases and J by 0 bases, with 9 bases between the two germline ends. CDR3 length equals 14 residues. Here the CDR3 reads CASSFGGPSYEQYF. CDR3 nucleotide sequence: TGTGCCAGCAGTTTCGGGGGGCCCTCCTACGAGCAGTACTTC.

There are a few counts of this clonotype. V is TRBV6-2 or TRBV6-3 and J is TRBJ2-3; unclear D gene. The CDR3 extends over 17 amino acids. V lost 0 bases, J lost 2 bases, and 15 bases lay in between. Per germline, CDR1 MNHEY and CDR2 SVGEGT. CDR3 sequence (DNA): TGTGCCAGCAGTTACTCGGCGACCAAACTAATCACAGATACGCAGTATTTT. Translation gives CASSYSATKLITDTQYF.

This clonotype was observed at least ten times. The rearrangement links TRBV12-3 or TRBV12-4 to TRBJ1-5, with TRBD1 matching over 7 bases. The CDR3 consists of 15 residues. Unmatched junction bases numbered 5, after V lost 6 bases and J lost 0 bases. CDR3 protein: CASSEGQISNQPQHF. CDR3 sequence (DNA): TGTGCCAGCAGCGAGGGACAGATTAGCAATCAGCCCCAGCATTTT.

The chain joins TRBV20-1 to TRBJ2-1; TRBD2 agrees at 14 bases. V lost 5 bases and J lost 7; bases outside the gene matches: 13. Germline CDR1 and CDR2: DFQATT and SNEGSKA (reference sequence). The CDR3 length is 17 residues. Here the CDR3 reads CSAAPETSGGALNEQFF. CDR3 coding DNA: TGCAGTGCTGCCCCTGAGACTAGCGGGGGGGCCTTAAATGAGCAGTTCTTC.

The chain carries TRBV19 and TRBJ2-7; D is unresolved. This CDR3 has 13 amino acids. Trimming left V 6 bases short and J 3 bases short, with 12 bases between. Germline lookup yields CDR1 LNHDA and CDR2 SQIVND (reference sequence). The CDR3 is CASRTPGNYEQYF. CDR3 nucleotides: TGTGCCAGTAGAACGCCTGGAAACTACGAGCAGTACTTC.

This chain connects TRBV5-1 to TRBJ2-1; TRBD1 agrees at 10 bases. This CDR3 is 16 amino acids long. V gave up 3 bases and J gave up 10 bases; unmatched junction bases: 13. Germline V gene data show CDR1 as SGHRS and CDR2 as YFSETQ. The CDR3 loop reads CASSWPPGQGYREQFF. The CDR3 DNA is TGCGCCAGCAGCTGGCCTCCGGGACAGGGGTATCGAGAGCAGTTCTTC.

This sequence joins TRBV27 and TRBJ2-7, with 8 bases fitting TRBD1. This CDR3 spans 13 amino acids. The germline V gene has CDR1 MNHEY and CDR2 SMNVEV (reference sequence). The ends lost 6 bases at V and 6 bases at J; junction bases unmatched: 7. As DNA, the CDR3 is TGTGCCAGCAGCCAGACAGGGGTTGGCGAGCAGTACGTC. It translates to CASSQTGVGEQYV.

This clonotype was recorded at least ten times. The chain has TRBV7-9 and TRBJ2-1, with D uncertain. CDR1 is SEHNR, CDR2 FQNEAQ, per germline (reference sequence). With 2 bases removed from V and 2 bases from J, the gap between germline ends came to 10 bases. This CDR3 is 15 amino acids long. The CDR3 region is CASSLLVTTYNEQFF. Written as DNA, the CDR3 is TGTGCCAGCAGCTTATTGGTCACAACCTACAATGAGCAGTTCTTC.

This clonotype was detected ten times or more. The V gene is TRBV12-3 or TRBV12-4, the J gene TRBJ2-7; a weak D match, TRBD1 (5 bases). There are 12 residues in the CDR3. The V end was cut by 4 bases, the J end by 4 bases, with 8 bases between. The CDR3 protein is CASSSRGYEQYF. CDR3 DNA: TGTGCCAGCAGTTCTAGGGGTTACGAGCAGTACTTC.

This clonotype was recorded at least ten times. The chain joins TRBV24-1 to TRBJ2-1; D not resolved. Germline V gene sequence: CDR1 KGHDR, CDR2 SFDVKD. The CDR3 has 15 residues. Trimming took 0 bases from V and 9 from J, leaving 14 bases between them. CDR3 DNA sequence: TGTGCCACCAGTGATTTGCGAGTGAGTCCGGCTGAGCAGTTCTTC. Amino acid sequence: CATSDLRVSPAEQFF.

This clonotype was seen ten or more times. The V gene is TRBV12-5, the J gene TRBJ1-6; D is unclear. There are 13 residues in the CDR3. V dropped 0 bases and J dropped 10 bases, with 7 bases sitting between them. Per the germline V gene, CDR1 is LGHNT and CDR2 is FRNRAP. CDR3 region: CASGLVLGSPLHF. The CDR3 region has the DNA TGTGCTAGTGGTTTGGTACTTGGGTCACCCCTCCACTTT.

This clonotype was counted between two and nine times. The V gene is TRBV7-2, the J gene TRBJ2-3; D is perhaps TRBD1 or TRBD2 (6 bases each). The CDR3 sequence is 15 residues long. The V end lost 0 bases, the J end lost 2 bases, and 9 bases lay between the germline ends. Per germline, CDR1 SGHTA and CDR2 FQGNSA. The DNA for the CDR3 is TGTGCCAGCAGCTTAGCGGGGGGCATCACAGATACGCAGTATTTT. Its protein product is CASSLAGGITDTQYF.

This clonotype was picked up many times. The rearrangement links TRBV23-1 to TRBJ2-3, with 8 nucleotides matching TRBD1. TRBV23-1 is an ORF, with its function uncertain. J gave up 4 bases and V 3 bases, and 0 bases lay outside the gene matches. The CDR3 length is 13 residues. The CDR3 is CASSQDRADTQYF. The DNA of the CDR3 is TGCGCCAGCAGTCAGGACAGGGCAGATACGCAGTATTTT.

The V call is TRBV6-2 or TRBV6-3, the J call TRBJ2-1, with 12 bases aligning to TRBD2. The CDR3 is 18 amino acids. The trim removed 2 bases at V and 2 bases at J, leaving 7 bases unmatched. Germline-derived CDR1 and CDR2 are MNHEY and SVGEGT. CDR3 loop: CASSYPSGGGDAYNEQFF. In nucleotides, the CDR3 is TGTGCCAGCAGTTACCCTAGCGGGGGGGGTGATGCCTACAATGAGCAGTTCTTC.

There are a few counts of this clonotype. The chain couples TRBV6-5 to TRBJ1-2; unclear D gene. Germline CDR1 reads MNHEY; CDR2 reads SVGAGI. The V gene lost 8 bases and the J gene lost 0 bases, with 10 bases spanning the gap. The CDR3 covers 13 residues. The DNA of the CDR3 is TGTGCCAGCTGGACGCTAGCTAACTATGGCTACACCTTC. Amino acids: CASWTLANYGYTF.

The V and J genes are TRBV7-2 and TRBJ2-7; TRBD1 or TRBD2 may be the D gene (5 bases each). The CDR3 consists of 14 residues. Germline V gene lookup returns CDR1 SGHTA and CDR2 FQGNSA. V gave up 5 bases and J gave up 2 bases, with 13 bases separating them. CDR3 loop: CASSLRDGAYEQYF. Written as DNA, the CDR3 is TGTGCCAGCAGCCTCCGGGACGGGGCCTACGAGCAGTACTTC.

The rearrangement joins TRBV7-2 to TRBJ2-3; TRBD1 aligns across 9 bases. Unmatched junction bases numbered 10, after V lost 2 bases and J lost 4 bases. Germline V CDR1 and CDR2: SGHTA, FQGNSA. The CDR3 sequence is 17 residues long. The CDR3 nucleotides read TGTGCCAGCAGCTTAAGCGGGGACAGGGAGATTGCAGATACGCAGTATTTT. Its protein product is CASSLSGDREIADTQYF.

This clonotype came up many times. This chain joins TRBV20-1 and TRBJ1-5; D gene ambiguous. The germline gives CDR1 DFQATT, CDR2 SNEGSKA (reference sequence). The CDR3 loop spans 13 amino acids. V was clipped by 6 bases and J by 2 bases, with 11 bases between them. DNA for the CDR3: TGCAGTGCCCACCACTGGGGCAATCAGCCCCAGCATTTT. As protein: CSAHHWGNQPQHF.

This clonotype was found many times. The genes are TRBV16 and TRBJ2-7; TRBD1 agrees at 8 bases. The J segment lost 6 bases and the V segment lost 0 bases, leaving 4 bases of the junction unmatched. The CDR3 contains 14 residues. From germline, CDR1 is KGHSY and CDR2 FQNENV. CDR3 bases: TGTGCCAGCAGCCAATCGCGTCAGGGGGCCGAGCAGTACGTC. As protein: CASSQSRQGAEQYV.

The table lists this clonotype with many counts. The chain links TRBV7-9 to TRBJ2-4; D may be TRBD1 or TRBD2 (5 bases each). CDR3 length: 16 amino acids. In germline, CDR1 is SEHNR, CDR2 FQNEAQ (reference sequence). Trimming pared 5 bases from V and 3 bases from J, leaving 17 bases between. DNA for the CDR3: TGTGCCAGCAGCCCCAGGACACCCGCGGGCAAAAACATTCAGTACTTC. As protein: CASSPRTPAGKNIQYF. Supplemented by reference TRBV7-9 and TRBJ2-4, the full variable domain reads DTGVSQNPRHKITKRGQNVTFRCDPISEHNRLYWYRQTLGQGPEFLTYFQNEAQLEKSRLLSDRFSAERPKGSFSTLEIQRTEQGDSAMYLCASSPRTPAGKNIQYFGAGTRLSVL.

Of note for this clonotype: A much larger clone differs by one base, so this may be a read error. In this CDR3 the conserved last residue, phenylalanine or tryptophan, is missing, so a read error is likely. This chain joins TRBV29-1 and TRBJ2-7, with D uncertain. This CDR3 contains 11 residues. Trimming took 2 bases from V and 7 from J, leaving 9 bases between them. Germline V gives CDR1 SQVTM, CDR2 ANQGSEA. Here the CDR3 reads CSVEYLGEQYY. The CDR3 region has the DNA TGCAGCGTTGAATATCTGGGAGAGCAGTACTAC.

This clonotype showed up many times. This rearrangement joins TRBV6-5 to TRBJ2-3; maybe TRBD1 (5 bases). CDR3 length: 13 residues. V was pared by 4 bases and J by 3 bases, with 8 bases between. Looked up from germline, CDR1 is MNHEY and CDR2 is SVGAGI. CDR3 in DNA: TGTGCCAGCAGTTCTCCAGGGACAGATACGCAGTATTTT. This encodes CASSSPGTDTQYF.

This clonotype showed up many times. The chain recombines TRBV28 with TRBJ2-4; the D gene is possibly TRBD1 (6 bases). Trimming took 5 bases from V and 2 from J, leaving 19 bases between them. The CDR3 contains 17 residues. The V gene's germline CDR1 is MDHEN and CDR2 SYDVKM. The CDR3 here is CASSLPNRVGTKNIQYF. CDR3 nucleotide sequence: TGTGCCAGCAGTCTCCCTAACAGGGTTGGAACCAAAAACATTCAGTACTTC.

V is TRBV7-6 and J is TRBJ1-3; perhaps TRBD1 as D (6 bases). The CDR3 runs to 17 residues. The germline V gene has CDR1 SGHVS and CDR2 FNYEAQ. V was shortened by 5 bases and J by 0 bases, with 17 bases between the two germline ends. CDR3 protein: CASSPVGTLSSGNTIYF. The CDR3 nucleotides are TGTGCCAGCAGCCCAGTTGGGACATTGAGCTCTGGAAACACCATATATTTT.

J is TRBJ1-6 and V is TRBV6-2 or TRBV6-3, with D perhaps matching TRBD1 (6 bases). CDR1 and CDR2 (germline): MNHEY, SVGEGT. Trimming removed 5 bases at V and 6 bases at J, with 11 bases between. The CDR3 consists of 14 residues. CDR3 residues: CASSGRGPNSPLHF. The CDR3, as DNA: TGTGCCAGCAGTGGCCGGGGGCCTAATTCACCCCTCCACTTT.